The entry below describes one TCR beta chain. Its binding antigen is unknown. Base qualities are not provided; no much larger clone lies one nucleotide away. Using the deep immunoSEQ assay, TCR CDR3 regions were amplified from genomic DNA by multiplex PCR. Extracted genomic DNA from each cell subset was distributed evenly across all wells of several immunoSEQ 96-well plates, and each plate was treated as a replicate. Each replicate PCR for sorted subsets received roughly 0.2 ug genomic DNA, equal to 28,000 or so T cell genomes. Purified libraries were quantified with a Qubit 3.0 fluorometer, sized on a Bioanalyzer 2100, and re-quantified with the KAPA Library Quantification kit. A separate single-read 150-cycle Illumina NextSeq 550 flow cell was used to sequence each immunoSEQ 96-well plate. On the authors' methods: Because only junctional sequences without quality scores were contained in the immunoSEQ output, filtering matching that applied to full-length reads could not be performed. Sequences were annotated with PyIR, a Python wrapper for IgBLAST v1.9, and V/J genes and CDR3 were assigned using IMGT germline references. Reads were filtered out if the reads had weak V/J assignments (E-value above 1e-6), no CDR3, stop codons, out-of-frame junctions, or ambiguous translated residues. V3J clonotypes were defined as sequences sharing the same inferred V gene, J gene, and CDR3 amino acid sequence. The percentage overlap between two repertoires was calculated by dividing the number of shared unique clonotypes by the size of the smaller repertoire. Three approaches were used to assess repertoire richness: RTK rarefaction, the Chao1 estimator, and Recon v2.1 estimates of unobserved clonotypes. Generation probabilities for all TCRbeta clonotypes obtained by the gDNA method from a handful of donors were computed using OLGA. TCRdb stores this immuneACCESS table with in-frame sequences only. Part of the clones is absent; in the studies checked, under half of the shortfall reflects unresolved V genes, and no reason is known for the rest. That table furnishes V, J and clone size, whereas the DNA furnished D and trimming. Counted in this sample were about 2.3 million clones; 85% to 95% of them appeared once. Jointly, the top ten make up 0.3% to 0.4% of the sample.

The sample is drawn from a study of shared clonotypes between healthy human individuals (dated by TCRdb to 2018 to 2020). Some background on the complete study: The cohort comprised a couple of women and a few men aged 18 to 49 years. For each donor, CD4 naive and CD4 memory were each given three plates, CD8 naive was given two plates, and CD8 memory was given one plate. The study deeply sequenced blood TCR repertoires of five healthy adults to estimate repertoire size and the extent of clonotype sharing between individuals. To increase sequencing depth and limit assay-specific biases, TCR repertoire library preparation and sequencing were carried out by different laboratories using diverse techniques. Per donor, leukapheresis produced somewhere between about 0.94 and 10 billion PBMCs. What the authors observed across the whole study: Compared with non-shared clonotypes, the clonotypes found in all four sorted-subset donors had higher generation probabilities. Sharing across several donors was observed for about 4.8% of naive CD4, 3.5% of naive CD8, 2% to 2.5% of memory CD4, and approximately 0.41% of memory CD8 clonotypes. Even with the large sequencing depth, rarefaction of the sorted-subset datasets indicated that sequencing was incomplete. Because the study included a small number of donors, the genetic and exposure-history diversity represented was limited. Only blood was sampled, and tissue TCR repertoires likely differ from those in blood. Estimated clonotype richness was generally larger for naive than for memory subsets. Based on pairwise subsampling, the degree of clonotype sharing among donors was expected to be affected by sequencing depth.

Healthy HIV-negative adults with no recently reported acute infections or vaccinations were included as donors. Every donor was a Caucasian adult residing in Nashville, Tennessee, USA. CD4+ T cells were enriched by magnetic negative selection; naive cells were then positively selected on CD45RA, and the negative fraction formed the memory subset. Blood was collected by leukapheresis, and PBMCs were isolated by Ficoll-Histopaque density gradient centrifugation and then cryopreserved in liquid nitrogen vapor phase. Analytical flow cytometry was used to check the purity and quantity of each magnetically sorted T cell population. From each sorted fraction, genomic DNA was isolated and quantified by UV absorbance on a Nanodrop 2000c. The CDR3 holds 15 amino acids from the cysteine to the phenylalanine. The DNA shown is the 45-base CDR3, in frame from base 1. The V and J ends are trimmed by 0 bases and 2 bases, leaving 11 bases between them. Reading the germline V gene (reference sequence) gives CDR1 SGHNT and CDR2 YYREEE.

The chain was built from TRBV5-4 and TRBJ2-5, with TRBD1 as a weak D call on 5 bases. This receptor was obtained from a young man in good health. Some clones in this sample may be carry-over from other donors' samples. The sample comprised naive CD4+ T cells from PBMCs. The cell subset or site label, read with the paper, signifies: CD45RA+ positively selected. The sequenced DNA is TGTGCCAGCAGCTTGGGACAGCGCGTTCAAGAGACCCAGTACTTC. The translation is CASSLGQRVQETQYF.